This T cell receptor beta chain originates from a study of OX40 agonist ivuxolimab in advanced cancers. On the study more broadly: The patients received ivuxolimab by intravenous route every 2 weeks at 0.01 to 10 mg/kg. Study-wide results and caveats: Clones of CD4+ and CD8+ blood T cells grew by week 6 at doses of 0.1 to 3.0 mg/kg. Which antigen the expanded peripheral T cells recognized is unknown.

On this clone itself: The antigen remains unidentified.

TCRdb's copy holds only in-frame clones and misses some; the assay was immunoSEQ multiplex PCR. The data hold about 62,000 clones, with more than 85% observed a single time. The germline gives CDR1 SGHKS, CDR2 YYEKEE (reference sequence). V dropped 5 bases and J dropped 7 bases, with 13 bases sitting between them. The CDR3 is 13 amino acids. Here the sequenced sample was CD4+ or CD8+ T cells sorted from blood, taken in a trial of the OX40 agonist ivuxolimab. This sequence originates from an adult with an advanced solid tumor such as melanoma, head and neck, liver or kidney cancer. This chain connects TRBV5-5 to TRBJ2-1; TRBD2 is a possible D gene (6 bases). The CDR3 loop is CASSLRGSNEQFF. The CDR3 DNA is TGTGCCAGCAGTCTTCGGGGGAGTAATGAGCAGTTCTTC.